This T cell receptor beta chain derives from a study of blood T cell repertoires in COVID-19 (dated by TCRdb to about 2020). As for the study more broadly: Samples covering the acute and convalescent phases of COVID-19 were provided by collaborators in the United States, Italy and Spain. The prospective study material was composed of cDNA or gDNA derived from T cells, B-cell-depleted T cells, or PBMCs. The dataset comprised deeply sampled blood TCRbeta repertoires from subjects exposed to, actively infected with, or recovered from COVID-19. The repertoires were made available in a free public database intended to serve as a resource for research on the immune response to SARS-CoV-2. Samples were obtained from the ongoing ImmuneRACE study (first 160 participants) and from 1,200 or so subjects provided by 6 global collaborators. A de-identified subject ID, COVID-19 status, age in years and sex were almost always included in the sample metadata. Where available, HLA class I and class II types were taken from metadata supplied by the sample provider and were not determined by assay-based typing. The paper as a whole reports these results and caveats: Clinical and demographic metadata were provided uncurated, with the amount varying by source and participant.

Participants in the prospective study were enrolled through a virtual design, were aged roughly 18 to 100 years, and lived in approximately 25 United States geographic areas. To assign participants to cohorts, the prospective study relied on clinical history that participants themselves reported in a screening survey and a study questionnaire. Recovered participants in ImmuneRACE Cohort 3 were defined as having two consecutive negative NP/OP PCR tests, clearance from a healthcare professional, or resolution of symptoms. Mobile phlebotomists in the prospective study collected whole blood, serum and a nasopharyngeal or oropharyngeal swab from every participant. Prospective study participants could optionally give additional blood draws and questionnaires over an approximately 2-month period. Before DNA extraction, prospective study blood samples were shipped either frozen or at room temperature.

TCRbeta CDR3 regions were amplified from genomic DNA using the immunoSEQ Assay, a bias-controlled multiplex PCR. In the original analysis: Nucleated cell counts per sample were estimated from amplification of reference gene primers within the assay. To quantify the absolute abundance of each unique TCRbeta CDR3 rearrangement, sequence reads were collapsed and filtered. Productive Simpson clonality was computed per sample as the square root of Simpson's diversity index over productive rearrangements. Here the immuneACCESS table is served through TCRdb, limited to in-frame sequences with V and J called. Missing clones are a known gap in these copies; in checked studies unresolved V genes cover under half, and the rest lacks a known reason. V and J calls and clone size are given by that table; D and trimming were obtained from the DNA. A total of approximately 270,000 clones appear in this sample, 80% to 90% of them only once. Together, the top ten hold 1.5% to 2% of the sample.

Worth noting for this clone: The target of this receptor is not known. Nothing much larger sits one base from this clone, and base qualities are not available.

There are 13 amino acids in the CDR3, from cysteine to phenylalanine inclusive. The DNA shown is the 39-base CDR3, in frame from base 1. Sequences SEHNR (CDR1) and FQNEAQ (CDR2) are obtained from the germline V gene (reference sequence). V is shortened by 2 bases, J by 12 bases, and the region joining them spans 14 bases. This clonotype was obtained from a woman between 45 and 65 years old who had recovered from COVID-19. The chain is assembled from TRBV7-9 and TRBJ2-1, and the D gene may be TRBD2, 6 bases matching. The sample was PBMCs or T cells enriched from blood (not recorded which). The base sequence is TGTGCCAGCAGCTTAAACCCGGGAGAGGTGCAGTTCTTC. It encodes CASSLNPGEVQFF.